Shown below are 8 T cell receptor beta chains from a single sample sequenced in a study of T cell responses to AZD1222 COVID-19 vaccine. Clones were read by immunoSEQ multiplex PCR, and TCRdb kept only the in-frame ones, dropping some. Recorded for this sample: more than 110,000 clones. Material for sequencing was peripheral blood. The receptors come from an adult in good health.

The rearrangement uses TRBV2 and TRBJ1-4, with 8 positions matching TRBD1. CDR1 is SNHLY, CDR2 FYNNEI, per germline. With 6 bases clipped from V and 0 bases from J, the junction kept 3 bases outside the gene matches. The CDR3 sequence is 15 residues long. CDR3 coding DNA: TGTGCCAGCAGGAGACAGGGGTCAACTAATGAAAAACTGTTTTTT. Amino acids: CASRRQGSTNEKLFF.

The chain is built from TRBV3-1 (or the pseudogene TRBV3-2) and TRBJ2-3, with D tentatively TRBD2 (6 bases). Deletions cut 4 bases from V and 1 base from J, with 9 bases between. Germline V gene sequence: CDR1 LGHDT, CDR2 YNNKEL (reference sequence). The CDR3 spans 14 residues. The CDR3 here is CASSLSGRTDTQYF. The CDR3 region has the DNA TGTGCCAGCAGCCTGAGCGGGCGCACAGATACGCAGTATTTT.

This chain joins TRBV6-1 and TRBJ1-4, with a tentative D call TRBD1 (6 bases). V dropped 2 bases and J dropped 8 bases, with 12 bases sitting between them. CDR3 length: 14 amino acids. Per the germline V gene, CDR1 is MNHNS and CDR2 is SASEGT. The CDR3 coding sequence is TGTGCCAGCAGTGAAAGGGGGAGGGAAGAAAAACTGTTTTTT. Protein product: CASSERGREEKLFF.

V usage is TRBV11-3 and J usage is TRBJ1-4; TRBD1 agrees at 7 bases. Germline values: CDR1 SGHNT, CDR2 YENEEA. V was pared by 5 bases and J by 4 bases, with 7 bases of the junction left unmatched. CDR3 length equals 15 residues. The DNA of the CDR3 is TGTGCCAGCAGCAGCCGGGACAGCTTTAATGAAAAACTGTTTTTT. It encodes CASSSRDSFNEKLFF.

The chain is built from TRBV5-4 and TRBJ2-1; no firm D call. The CDR3 loop spans 14 amino acids. Trimming took 1 base from V and 7 from J, leaving 12 bases between them. Germline CDR1 is SGHNT and CDR2 is YYREEE (reference sequence). The CDR3 loop reads CASSLRVGINEQFF. In DNA, the CDR3 is TGTGCCAGCAGCTTGCGCGTGGGAATAAATGAGCAGTTCTTC.

The genes are TRBV11-2 and TRBJ2-7; D remains ambiguous. CDR1 is SGHAT, CDR2 FQNNGV, per germline. This CDR3 is 12 amino acids long. V gave up 5 bases and J gave up 5 bases, with 10 bases separating them. The CDR3 here is CASSPRGNEQYF. CDR3 nucleotides: TGTGCCAGCAGCCCGCGCGGCAACGAGCAGTACTTC.

This rearrangement joins TRBV27 to TRBJ1-1; D is unclear. V lost 3 bases and J lost 1, with 9 bases in between. Germline lookup yields CDR1 MNHEY and CDR2 SMNVEV (reference sequence). The CDR3 spans 14 residues. The CDR3 bases are TGTGCCAGCAGTTTCCGCGGTCAGAACACTGAAGCTTTCTTT. Translating it yields CASSFRGQNTEAFF.

The V gene is TRBV9, the J gene TRBJ1-1, with D maybe TRBD1 (5 bases). V lost 0 bases, J lost 6 bases, and 12 bases lay in between. The CDR3 is made up of 14 amino acids. Germline-derived CDR1 and CDR2 are SGDLS and YYNGEE. CDR3 sequence reads: CASSVGQGWSEAFF. The CDR3, as DNA: TGTGCCAGCAGCGTAGGGCAGGGCTGGTCTGAAGCTTTCTTT. The whole variable domain, remainder taken from reference TRBV9 and TRBJ1-1, is DSGVTQTPKHLITATGQRVTLRCSPRSGDLSVYWYQQSLDQGLQFLIQYYNGEERAKGNILERFSAQQFPDLHSELNLSSLELGDSALYFCASSVGQGWSEAFFGQGTRLTVV.